This entry features one T cell receptor (beta chain) sequence. Germline V CDR1 and CDR2: SGHDT, YYEEEE. The CDR3 length is 12 residues. Germline trimming cut 6 bases from V and 3 bases from J; bases unmatched to any gene: 3. The data were produced by immunoSEQ multiplex PCR, yet TCRdb's version contains in-frame clones alone and is incomplete. The sample contains under 45,000 clones, about 87% of which appear only once. This entry belongs to a study of blood T cell repertoires in COVID-19. Sequencing was performed on peripheral blood. The genes are TRBV5-6 and TRBJ2-7, with TRBD2 matching 7 bases. The receptor's source is a man aged 55 to 70 with active COVID-19. DNA for the CDR3: TGTGCCAGCACCGGGGGGATCTACGAGCAGTACTTC. As protein: CASTGGIYEQYF.